The 8 T cell receptor beta chains given below trace back to one sample, sequenced in a study of cytotoxic CD8 clonotypes in ibrutinib-treated CLL. TCRdb's table, derived via immunoSEQ multiplex PCR, lists solely in-frame clones and lacks some. The sample holds 200,000 or so clones; nearly 80% are singletons and the top ten take 10% to 12%. The starting material was PBMCs, obtained after 12 months of ibrutinib treatment. The receptor set was obtained from a human donor with chronic lymphocytic leukemia.

This chain joins TRBV19 and TRBJ1-5, with D maybe TRBD1 (6 bases). Trimming cost V 9 bases and J 8 bases, with 26 bases left between them. The CDR3 is 16 residues long. Germline V lookup: CDR1 LNHDA, CDR2 SQIVND (reference sequence). The chain's CDR3 is CASTPWDTVDLEPQHF. DNA for the CDR3: TGTGCCAGCACCCCCTGGGACACAGTAGATCTTGAGCCCCAGCATTTT.

This clone was recorded only once. V is TRBV4-3 and J is TRBJ1-1; perhaps TRBD1 as D (5 bases). Trimming cost V 1 base and J 0 bases, with 12 bases left between them. This CDR3 has 16 amino acids. Germline assignment: CDR1 LGHNA and CDR2 YSLEER. The CDR3 here is CASSQGSGPMNTEAFF. The CDR3 bases are TGCGCCAGCAGCCAAGGGTCGGGACCTATGAACACTGAAGCTTTCTTT.

V usage is TRBV7-6 and J usage is TRBJ2-7; D gene uncertain. Germline CDR1 SGHVS, CDR2 FNYEAQ. V was clipped by 4 bases and J by 6 bases, with 10 bases between them. The CDR3 has 12 residues. The CDR3 region is CASSSPTAEQYF. The DNA of the CDR3 is TGTGCCAGCAGCTCCCCCACTGCCGAGCAGTACTTC.

The table lists this clone with a count of one. This rearrangement joins TRBV11-2 to TRBJ2-3; D might be TRBD1 or TRBD2, each matching 6 bases. The V gene lost 5 bases and the J gene lost 2 bases, with 8 bases spanning the gap. The germline V gene encodes CDR1 SGHAT and CDR2 FQNNGV. The CDR3 runs to 13 residues. CDR3 nucleotide sequence: TGTGCCAGCAGCCGGGGGCCCACAGATACGCAGTATTTT. Its protein product is CASSRGPTDTQYF.

The chain is built from TRBV19 and TRBJ2-3; no reliable D call. Germline loops: CDR1 LNHDA, CDR2 SQIVND (reference sequence). The CDR3 has 16 residues. Trimming shortened V by 5 bases and J by 0 bases, and 15 bases separated the two germline ends. The CDR3 DNA follows: TGTGCCAGTAGTCCTGGGCCTAAGGCTAGCACAGATACGCAGTATTTT. Protein: CASSPGPKASTDTQYF.

For this clone: Sequence at one end of the junction differs from germline and may be a read error. This chain joins TRBV4-1 and TRBJ1-2; TRBD1 matches at 7 bases. Germline assignment: CDR1 MGHRA and CDR2 YSYEKL. This CDR3 has 14 residues. As DNA, the CDR3 is TGCGCCAGCAGCCCTCCGACCCCACGACCGGACAGGTTCTTC. Translating gives CASSPPTPRPDRFF.

This clone came up a few times. The J gene is TRBJ1-5, the V gene TRBV6-6, with D unclear. CDR3 length: 14 amino acids. The ends were cut back, 10 bases at V and 2 bases at J, with 15 bases in the middle. Germline loops: CDR1 MNHNY, CDR2 SVGAGI (reference sequence). The CDR3 DNA reads as TGTGCCACAGGCGTGGTCCGGGGCAATCAGCCCCAGCATTTT. It specifies CATGVVRGNQPQHF.

The rearrangement joins TRBV4-1 to TRBJ2-1; 12 bases agree with TRBD2. V lost 1 base and J lost 8; bases outside the gene matches: 9. This CDR3 contains 17 residues. Germline loops: CDR1 MGHRA, CDR2 YSYEKL. CDR3 in DNA: TGCGCCAGCAGCCAAGCCCGGACTAGCGGGGCCGACTATGAGCAGTTCTTC. Its protein product is CASSQARTSGADYEQFF.